The next 17 T cell receptor beta chains were all read from a single sample in a study of T cell responses to AZD1222 COVID-19 vaccine. TCRdb keeps only in-frame clones here, not all; method: immunoSEQ multiplex PCR. The top ten hold about 10% of the sample, which has about 120,000 clones, more than 75% seen once. Sequenced here: peripheral blood, sampled on day 0 of AZD1222 vaccination. Source of these receptors: an adult in good health.

J is TRBJ2-7 and V is TRBV2; no reliable D call. Trimming took 6 bases from V and 6 from J, leaving 12 bases between them. Germline CDR1 is SNHLY and CDR2 is FYNNEI. CDR3 length: 12 residues. The CDR3 DNA reads TGTGCCAGCAGGGCAGTTATCGCCGAGCAGTACTTC. Amino acids: CASRAVIAEQYF.

The chain uses TRBV7-8 and TRBJ2-3, with 10 bases that match TRBD2. Germline V gene lookup returns CDR1 SGHVS and CDR2 FQNEAQ. The CDR3 runs to 16 residues. After removal of 5 bases from V and 2 bases from J, the junction contained 7 bases not matched to a gene. The CDR3 DNA is TGTGCCAGCAGCCCCCGGACTAGCGGTTACACAGATACGCAGTATTTT. Translation gives CASSPRTSGYTDTQYF.

The chain has TRBV25-1 and TRBJ2-5, with TRBD2 as a possible D gene (5 bases). The CDR3 runs 13 residues. Trimming left V 5 bases short and J 7 bases short, with 14 bases between. Germline V lookup: CDR1 MGHDK, CDR2 SYGVNS. This CDR3 reads CASSYDYLGTQYF. The CDR3 coding sequence is TGTGCCAGCAGTTACGACTATTTGGGGACCCAGTACTTC.

This clone was picked up one time. CDR3 loop: CASSRDRALGEKLFF. In nucleotides, the CDR3 is TGCGCCAGCAGCCGCGACAGGGCGTTAGGGGAAAAACTGTTTTTT. V and J are TRBV5-1 and TRBJ1-4; 7 positions agree with TRBD1. Germline V CDR1 and CDR2: SGHRS, YFSETQ. This CDR3 is 15 amino acids long. The V and J ends lost 4 bases and 8 bases, in that order; junction bases with no gene match: 11.

The rearrangement uses TRBV27 and TRBJ2-7; D is perhaps TRBD2 (5 bases). The V gene's germline CDR1 is MNHEY and CDR2 SMNVEV (reference sequence). The CDR3 has 13 residues. The ends were cut back, 1 base at V and 7 bases at J, with 11 bases in the middle. This chain's CDR3 is CASSLFGTGEQYF. CDR3 DNA sequence: TGTGCCAGCAGTTTATTTGGCACGGGAGAGCAGTACTTC.

The chain combines TRBV5-1 with TRBJ1-4, with 9 bases lining up with TRBD1. This CDR3 region has 18 residues. Trimming cost V 4 bases and J 3 bases; bases outside gene matches: 13. Germline V CDR1 and CDR2: SGHRS, YFSETQ. The CDR3, as DNA: TGCGCCAGCAGCGCCGGGACAGGGCGCAAGGGGGCTAATGAAAAACTGTTTTTT. Encoded protein: CASSAGTGRKGANEKLFF. The full variable domain, in which reference TRBV5-1 and TRBJ1-4 provide the parts outside the CDR3, is KAGVTQTPRYLIKTRGQQVTLSCSPISGHRSVSWYQQTPGQGLQFLFEYFSETQRNKGNFPGRFSGRQFSNSRSEMNVSTLELGDSALYLCASSAGTGRKGANEKLFFGSGTQLSVL.

The chain joins TRBV10-2 to TRBJ1-2; the D is unclear. CDR3 length equals 14 residues. V lost 0 bases, J lost 6 bases, and 11 bases lay in between. Germline V gene data show CDR1 as WSHSY and CDR2 as SAAADI. The CDR3 sequence: CASSESVRTDGYTF. CDR3 sequence (DNA): TGCGCCAGCAGTGAGTCAGTCCGGACGGATGGCTACACCTTC.

The chain has TRBV5-6 and TRBJ2-3, with 9 bases that match TRBD1. The CDR3 consists of 16 residues. V dropped 0 bases and J dropped 2; count of bases not matched to a gene: 4. CDR1 SGHDT and CDR2 YYEEEE come from the germline V gene. In DNA, the CDR3 is TGTGCCAGCAGCTTGGCGGACAGGGGTCACACAGATACGCAGTATTTT. Translating it yields CASSLADRGHTDTQYF.

This clone was counted a few times. This chain joins TRBV10-3 and TRBJ1-1, with 9 nucleotides matching TRBD1. V lost 10 bases and J lost 1; bases outside the gene matches: 4. The CDR3 contains 13 residues. Germline CDR1 and CDR2: ENHRY and SYGVKD. The CDR3 DNA reads as TGTGCCACCCAGGGACAGGGGAACACTGAAGCTTTCTTT. Amino acid sequence: CATQGQGNTEAFF.

V is TRBV5-5 and J is TRBJ2-7; no definite D call. V was clipped by 0 bases and J by 3 bases, with 10 bases between them. The CDR3 runs to 14 residues. CDR1 and CDR2 (germline): SGHKS, YYEKEE (reference sequence). This CDR3 reads CASSLDPRLYEQYF. In nucleotides, the CDR3 is TGTGCCAGCAGCTTGGATCCGAGGCTCTACGAGCAGTACTTC.

The gene calls are TRBV28 and TRBJ1-2; D ambiguous. The V end lost 3 bases, the J end lost 4 bases, and 9 bases lay between the germline ends. CDR1 MDHEN and CDR2 SYDVKM come from the germline V gene. This CDR3 comprises 13 residues. DNA of the CDR3: TGTGCCAGCAGTTTCGCCGGGAGCTATGGCTACACCTTC. Residues: CASSFAGSYGYTF.

V and J are TRBV11-2 and TRBJ2-7, with D uncertain. Looked up from germline, CDR1 is SGHAT and CDR2 is FQNNGV. Trimming left V 1 base short and J 2 bases short, with 3 bases between. The CDR3 loop spans 12 amino acids. CDR3 sequence (DNA): TGTGCCAGCAGCTTAGGGGCCTACGAGCAGTACTTC. Its translation is CASSLGAYEQYF.

This rearrangement joins TRBV4-3 to TRBJ2-7; weak D call: TRBD2 (6 bases). This CDR3 is 15 amino acids long. CDR1 is LGHNA and CDR2 is YSLEER in the germline V gene. V was shortened by 0 bases and J by 1 base, with 10 bases between the two germline ends. The CDR3 sequence is CASSQESGASYEQYF. CDR3 sequence (DNA): TGCGCCAGCAGCCAAGAGTCGGGAGCGTCCTACGAGCAGTACTTC.

The J gene is TRBJ2-3, the V gene TRBV3-1 (or the pseudogene TRBV3-2), with 9 bases identical to TRBD2. The length of the CDR3 is 16 residues. V lost 6 bases and J lost 2; bases outside the gene matches: 9. The germline V gene has CDR1 LGHDT and CDR2 YNNKEL (reference sequence). CDR3 loop: CASSSIAGVLTDTQYF. In DNA form, the CDR3 reads TGTGCCAGCAGTTCCATAGCGGGGGTCCTCACAGATACGCAGTATTTT.

The rearrangement uses TRBV9 and TRBJ2-3, with a tentative D call TRBD1 (6 bases). Germline assignment: CDR1 SGDLS and CDR2 YYNGEE. CDR3 length equals 16 residues. The V gene lost 0 bases and the J gene lost 1 base, with 12 bases spanning the gap. CDR3 protein: CASSVDGGWGTDTQYF. CDR3 DNA sequence: TGTGCCAGCAGCGTAGATGGGGGCTGGGGCACAGATACGCAGTATTTT.

The CDR3 sequence: CASSLDIGTGGMGEQFF. CDR3 in DNA: TGTGCCAGCAGCTTAGATATTGGGACAGGGGGCATGGGGGAGCAGTTCTTC. V usage is TRBV11-3 and J usage is TRBJ2-1; 12 bases line up with TRBD1. The ends lost 0 bases at V and 10 bases at J; junction bases unmatched: 10. Germline CDR1 SGHNT, CDR2 YENEEA. CDR3 length equals 17 residues.

The chain has TRBV11-2 and TRBJ1-6; TRBD1 is a possible D gene (6 bases). V lost 6 bases to trimming and J lost 10 bases, with 16 bases between them. This CDR3 contains 14 residues. Germline V gene sequence: CDR1 SGHAT, CDR2 FQNNGV. The CDR3: CASRTGFVGSPLHF. In DNA, the CDR3 is TGTGCCAGCAGAACAGGGTTCGTCGGGTCACCCCTCCACTTT. Using reference TRBV11-2 and TRBJ1-6 for the parts outside the CDR3, the full variable domain is EAGVAQSPRYKIIEKRQSVAFWCNPISGHATLYWYQQILGQGPKLLIQFQNNGVVDDSQLPKDRFSAERLKGVDSTLKIQPAKLEDSAVYLCASRTGFVGSPLHFGNGTRLTVT.